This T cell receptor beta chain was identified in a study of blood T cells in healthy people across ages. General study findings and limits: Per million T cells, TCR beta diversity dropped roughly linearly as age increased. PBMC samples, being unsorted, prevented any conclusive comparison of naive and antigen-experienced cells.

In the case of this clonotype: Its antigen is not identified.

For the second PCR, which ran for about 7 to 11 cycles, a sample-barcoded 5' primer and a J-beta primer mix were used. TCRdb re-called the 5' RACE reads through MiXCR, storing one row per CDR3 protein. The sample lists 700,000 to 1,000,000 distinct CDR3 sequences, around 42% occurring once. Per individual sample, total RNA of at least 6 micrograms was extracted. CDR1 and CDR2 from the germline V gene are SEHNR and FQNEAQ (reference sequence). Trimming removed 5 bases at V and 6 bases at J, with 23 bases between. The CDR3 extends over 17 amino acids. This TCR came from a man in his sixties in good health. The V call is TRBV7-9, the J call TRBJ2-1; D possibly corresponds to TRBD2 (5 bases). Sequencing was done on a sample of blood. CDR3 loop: CASSPTAAREGPNEQFF. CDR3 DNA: TGTGCCAGCAGCCCGACCGCGGCGAGGGAAGGGCCCAATGAGCAGTTCTTC.